The entry that follows covers one T cell receptor (beta chain) sequence. The clone's antigen remains unknown. At one of its ends the junction is not consistent with the germline gene, which may arise from a read error. RNA was isolated from bulk unsorted tissue, and RNA quality was assessed with a NanoDrop ND-1000 and an Agilent 2100. The donors were newly diagnosed lung cancer patients admitted for thoracic surgery in China from August to November 2014 who had not received prior chemotherapy. Anyone who had undergone radiotherapy or chemotherapy before, or who had another cancer at the same time, was left out of the study. Surgical tissue pieces of roughly 1-2.1 cm3 were preserved in RNAlater solution and stored at -80 °C until use. The sample comes from a study of tumor and adjacent non-tumor tissue in lung cancer (dated by TCRdb to 2016 to 2019). Regarding the complete study: The cohort included about eleven adenocarcinoma, 2 squamous cell carcinoma and 1 small cell lung cancer patients. Ages among the approximately 15 patients ranged from about 31 to 85 years, there were around ten men and 5 women, and disease was at TNM stage I to III. A total of fewer than 150 million productive TCRbeta reads were generated by sequencing, corresponding to an average of roughly 4 million reads per sample. The study compared bulk TCRbeta repertoires between lung tumor tissue and matched distant non-tumor lung tissue from 15 or so lung cancer patients. Some 30 paired specimens, one tumor and one normal lung sample per patient, were profiled by TCRbeta CDR3 sequencing. Study-level results and caveats: TCR diversity was significantly higher in younger patients, and higher tumor TCR diversity was associated with shorter overall and disease-free survival. The methods do not name the sequencing platform or mention unique molecular identifiers. TCR diversity (inverse Simpson) was significantly higher in tumor than in normal lung tissue (around 450 vs 160, P = 0.0075, Mann-Whitney U test). Because peripheral blood was not sequenced, blood TCRbeta repertoires in the lung cancer patients of the study were not examined. With only approximately 16 patients in the cohort, the authors noted that larger samples and more detailed clinical data are needed. The top 100 clones accounted for a significantly larger cumulative portion of the repertoire in normal lung than in tumor tissue.

The receptor library was made with multiplex PCR. TCRdb names Illumina HiSeq 2500 as the instrument used. Following protocols modified from ARM-PCR, the researchers constructed TCRbeta libraries through three rounds of nested PCR with primers (Table S4). Before sequencing, PCR products in the 200-500 bp range were cut out of the gel and cleaned up using the QIAquick gel extraction kit. Per the original workflow: Reads were cleaned with Trimmomatic, merged with FLASH into complete CDR3 sequences, and assigned to V(D)J germline segments with MiTCR. Clonal diversity was computed as the inverse Simpson's index with VDJtools. A read counted as productive if the sequence was in-frame and lacked a premature stop codon. TCRdb handled the public reads itself, with Q25 trimming in fastp and clone calling in MiXCR, and kept productive beta chains. Records with the same CDR3 protein are collapsed into one entry carrying the most frequent genes and DNA. The V and J calls come from TCRdb's annotation, not from the publication. Within this sample are about 93,000 distinct CDR3 sequences, with around 71% of them counted one time only. The ten largest clones take up around 17% of the sample.

The specimen was lung tumor tissue. This TCR was sampled from a man in his sixties with non-small cell lung cancer.

The CDR3 region reads CSAEGGPGETQYF. The sequence in DNA is TGTAGTGCAGAGGGGGGGCCCGGAGAGACCCAGTACTTC. Recombination linked TRBV20-1 to TRBJ2-5, and possibly TRBD2, on 7 matching bases. Inclusive of the bounding cysteine and phenylalanine, the CDR3 is 13 residues long. The CDR3 DNA has 39 bases and is translated from base 1. CDR1 and CDR2 are drawn from the germline V gene (reference sequence): DFQATT, SNEGSKA.